What follows is one TCR beta chain and its context. The data were obtained in a study of blood T cells in healthy people across ages. On the study more broadly: Template switching picked up about one barcoded beta molecule for each two T cells.

The CDR3 is made up of 13 amino acids. Losses at the gene ends were 4 bases for V and 8 bases for J; bases not matched to a gene: 4. Sample-barcoded 5' priming and a J-beta primer mix drove a second PCR of about 6 to 12 cycles. TCRdb re-called the 5' RACE reads through MiXCR, storing one row per CDR3 protein. The sample carries approximately 1,000,000 distinct CDR3 sequences, 45% recorded once. Each donor supplied approximately 10 milliliters of peripheral blood. The sample consisted of blood. The source of this sequence is a woman aged 60-75 years in good health. The chain joins TRBV12-3 or TRBV12-4 to TRBJ1-4; 7 bases fit TRBD1. CDR3 DNA: TGTGCCAGCAGTTCCATCAGGGGGGAAAAACTGTTTTTT. The encoded protein is CASSSIRGEKLFF.